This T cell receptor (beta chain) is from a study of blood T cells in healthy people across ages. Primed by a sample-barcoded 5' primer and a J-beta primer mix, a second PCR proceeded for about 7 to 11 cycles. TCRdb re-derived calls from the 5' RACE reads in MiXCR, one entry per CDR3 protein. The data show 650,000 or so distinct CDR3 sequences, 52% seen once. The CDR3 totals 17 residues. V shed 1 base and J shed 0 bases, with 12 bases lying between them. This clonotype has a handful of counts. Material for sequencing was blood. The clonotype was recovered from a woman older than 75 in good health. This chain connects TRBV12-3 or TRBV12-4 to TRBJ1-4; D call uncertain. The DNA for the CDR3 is TGTGCCAGCAGTTTAGAGCGGCGGGTGACAACTAATGAAAAACTGTTTTTT. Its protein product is CASSLERRVTTNEKLFF.